The table lists the clone carrying this TCR beta chain with many counts. This record belongs to a study of human T cells and chemical hapten exposure. Study overall: Yields of TCR per sample differed, chiefly owing to small differences in pooled library volume.

The library put unique molecular identifiers onto individual cDNA molecules. TCRdb reanalysed the RACE reads using MiXCR and keeps one entry per CDR3 protein. The sample yields about 100,000 distinct CDR3 sequences, approximately 11% seen once. Time point reported: patch test 1, 2 weeks after DPC sensitization. Documented treatment: therapeutic diphenylcyclopropenone sensitization with weekly scalp DPC. V dropped 3 bases and J dropped 4; count of bases not matched to a gene: 10. The V gene's germline CDR1 is LGHNA and CDR2 YNFKEQ. CDR3 length: 17 residues. Material: whole blood, obtained in connection with sensitization to the hapten diphenylcyclopropenone (DPC). The chain uses TRBV4-2 and TRBJ1-4; 8 nucleotides align to TRBD1. This TCR was sampled from a woman aged 40 to 50 with alopecia areata. Some clones in this sample may be carry-over from other donors' samples. CDR3 bases: TGTGCCAGCAGCCAGGCCCCAGGGGGCGCGGGTAATGAAAAACTGTTTTTT. Its protein product is CASSQAPGGAGNEKLFF.